These 14 T cell receptor beta chains share one sample of origin, sequenced in a study of cytomegalovirus exposure and HLA in healthy donors. Using immunoSEQ multiplex PCR, the repertoire was profiled, and TCRdb retains in-frame clones only, with some absent. The sample lists 130,000 or so clones, 85% to 90% seen once, with around 3.5% in the top ten. The specimen sequenced was PBMCs. These receptors came from a man aged 30 to 45 in good health and CMV-seronegative.

This chain joins TRBV28 and TRBJ1-1; D unclear. Germline V gene lookup returns CDR1 MDHEN and CDR2 SYDVKM. This CDR3 has 12 residues. Trimming left V 5 bases short and J 3 bases short, with 7 bases between. The CDR3 DNA is TGTGCCAGCAGTAACGGGTACACTGAAGCTTTCTTT. Translated: CASSNGYTEAFF.

The V and J genes are TRBV5-1 and TRBJ1-1; 7 nucleotides agree with TRBD1. Germline loops: CDR1 SGHRS, CDR2 YFSETQ. The CDR3 is 16 amino acids. The V segment lost 4 bases and the J segment 0 bases; nucleotides outside the gene matches: 9. The CDR3 loop is CASSVTGDPMNTEAFF. Here the CDR3 DNA reads TGCGCCAGCAGCGTTACAGGGGATCCCATGAACACTGAAGCTTTCTTT.

The rearrangement links TRBV27 to TRBJ2-5, with D possibly being TRBD2 (5 bases). The CDR3 is made up of 12 amino acids. Germline CDR1 is MNHEY and CDR2 is SMNVEV (reference sequence). V lost 4 bases and J lost 5, with 8 bases in between. The CDR3 region is CASSSRGETQYF. As DNA, the CDR3 is TGTGCCAGCAGTTCAAGAGGGGAGACCCAGTACTTC.

Here the CDR3 DNA reads TGTGCCAGCAGTCCCCAGGGGTCAAACTATGGCTACACCTTC. It specifies CASSPQGSNYGYTF. V and J are TRBV28 and TRBJ1-2; weak D call: TRBD1 (6 bases). The CDR3 loop spans 14 amino acids. Per the germline V gene, CDR1 is MDHEN and CDR2 is SYDVKM. V was pared by 5 bases and J by 2 bases, with 12 bases between.

This sequence joins TRBV4-2 and TRBJ2-1; TRBD2 matches at 8 bases. V lost 1 base and J lost 1; bases outside the gene matches: 3. CDR1 and CDR2 (germline): LGHNA, YNFKEQ. The CDR3 is made up of 16 amino acids. CDR3 nucleotides: TGTGCCAGCAGCCAAGTTAGCGGGGCGTCCTACAATGAGCAGTTCTTC. Its translation is CASSQVSGASYNEQFF.

This sequence joins TRBV5-6 and TRBJ2-7; 7 bases are a match to TRBD1. The CDR3 has 14 amino acids. Germline CDR1 reads SGHDT; CDR2 reads YYEEEE. V dropped 4 bases and J dropped 2; count of bases not matched to a gene: 6. Written as DNA, the CDR3 is TGTGCCAGCAGCCCGGACAGGAATACCTACGAGCAGTACTTC. Protein sequence: CASSPDRNTYEQYF. Full variable domain (remainder filled in from reference TRBV5-6 and TRBJ2-7): DAGVTQSPTHLIKTRGQQVTLRCSPKSGHDTVSWYQQALGQGPQFIFQYYEEEERQRGNFPDRFSGHQFPNYSSELNVNALLLGDSALYLCASSPDRNTYEQYFGPGTRLTVT.

The chain joins TRBV4-1 to TRBJ2-2; tentatively, D is TRBD1 (5 bases). Germline CDR1 and CDR2: MGHRA and YSYEKL. The CDR3 is 15 amino acids. Deletions cut 5 bases from V and 0 bases from J, with 10 bases between. CDR3 nucleotide sequence: TGCGCCAGCAGCTCGGACAAGGCGAACACCGGGGAGCTGTTTTTT. Protein product: CASSSDKANTGELFF.

This chain uses TRBV5-6 with TRBJ2-7; weak D call: TRBD2 (6 bases). In germline, CDR1 is SGHDT, CDR2 YYEEEE. There are 18 residues in the CDR3. V lost 4 bases to trimming and J lost 7 bases, with 30 bases between them. CDR3 sequence (DNA): TGTGCCAGCAGCCGTTTTCGGGACTTATGGTACCCCGCTGGGGAGCAGTACTTC. Translating gives CASSRFRDLWYPAGEQYF.

V usage is TRBV6-6 and J usage is TRBJ1-2; TRBD1 is a possible D gene (6 bases). This CDR3 has 14 amino acids. V gave up 0 bases and J gave up 5 bases, with 10 bases separating them. Germline-derived CDR1 and CDR2 are MNHNY and SVGAGI (reference sequence). The CDR3 protein is CASSYSRQEYGYTF. DNA of the CDR3: TGTGCCAGCAGTTACTCGAGACAGGAATATGGCTACACCTTC.

Only one count was recorded for this clone. The V call is TRBV20-1, the J call TRBJ2-7; tentative D call: TRBD1 (6 bases). Trimming cost V 6 bases and J 4 bases, with 10 bases left between them. CDR3 size: 11 residues. Germline assignment: CDR1 DFQATT and CDR2 SNEGSKA (reference sequence). The CDR3 is CSATRGYEQYF. The CDR3 DNA is TGCAGTGCGACCAGGGGATACGAGCAGTACTTC.

The chain is built from TRBV7-9 and TRBJ2-1; 7 nucleotides align to TRBD2. Germline V gives CDR1 SEHNR, CDR2 FQNEAQ (reference sequence). The CDR3 runs to 17 residues. J was trimmed by 0 bases and V by 5 bases; bases with no gene match: 10. CDR3 sequence (DNA): TGTGCCAGCAGCAATCATGGGGGGGATTACTCCTACAATGAGCAGTTCTTC. It translates to CASSNHGGDYSYNEQFF. The full variable domain, in which reference TRBV7-9 and TRBJ2-1 provide the parts outside the CDR3, is DTGVSQNPRHKITKRGQNVTFRCDPISEHNRLYWYRQTLGQGPEFLTYFQNEAQLEKSRLLSDRFSAERPKGSFSTLEIQRTEQGDSAMYLCASSNHGGDYSYNEQFFGPGTRLTVL.

This sequence joins TRBV7-9 and TRBJ1-5; 9 bases are shared with TRBD1. J lost 7 bases, V lost 1 base, and 5 bases had no gene match. Germline CDR1 reads SEHNR; CDR2 reads FQNEAQ (reference sequence). The CDR3 contains 15 residues. CDR3 amino acids: CASSLGTGVWQPQHF. For the CDR3, the DNA is TGTGCCAGCAGCTTAGGGACAGGGGTTTGGCAGCCCCAGCATTTT.

This clone was counted a single time. This sequence joins TRBV29-1 and TRBJ2-5; 7 bases align to TRBD2. There are 16 residues in the CDR3. Per the germline V gene, CDR1 is SQVTM and CDR2 is ANQGSEA. Losses at the gene ends were 6 bases for V and 0 bases for J; bases not matched to a gene: 13. CDR3 coding DNA: TGCAGCGTCGCCCAGGGATGGCTAGCGGACCAAGAGACCCAGTACTTC. Translated: CSVAQGWLADQETQYF. Supplemented by reference TRBV29-1 and TRBJ2-5, the full variable domain reads SAVISQKPSRDICQRGTSLTIQCQVDSQVTMMFWYRQQPGQSLTLIATANQGSEATYESGFVIDKFPISRPNLTFSTLTVSNMSPEDSSIYLCSVAQGWLADQETQYFGPGTRLLVL.

This chain uses TRBV11-3 with TRBJ1-3, with D maybe TRBD1 (6 bases). Per the germline V gene, CDR1 is SGHNT and CDR2 is YENEEA. CDR3 length equals 16 residues. V lost 2 bases to trimming and J lost 0 bases, with 11 bases between them. In DNA, the CDR3 is TGTGCCAGCAGCTTACGTCGGGGACACTCTGGAAACACCATATATTTT. Translating gives CASSLRRGHSGNTIYF.